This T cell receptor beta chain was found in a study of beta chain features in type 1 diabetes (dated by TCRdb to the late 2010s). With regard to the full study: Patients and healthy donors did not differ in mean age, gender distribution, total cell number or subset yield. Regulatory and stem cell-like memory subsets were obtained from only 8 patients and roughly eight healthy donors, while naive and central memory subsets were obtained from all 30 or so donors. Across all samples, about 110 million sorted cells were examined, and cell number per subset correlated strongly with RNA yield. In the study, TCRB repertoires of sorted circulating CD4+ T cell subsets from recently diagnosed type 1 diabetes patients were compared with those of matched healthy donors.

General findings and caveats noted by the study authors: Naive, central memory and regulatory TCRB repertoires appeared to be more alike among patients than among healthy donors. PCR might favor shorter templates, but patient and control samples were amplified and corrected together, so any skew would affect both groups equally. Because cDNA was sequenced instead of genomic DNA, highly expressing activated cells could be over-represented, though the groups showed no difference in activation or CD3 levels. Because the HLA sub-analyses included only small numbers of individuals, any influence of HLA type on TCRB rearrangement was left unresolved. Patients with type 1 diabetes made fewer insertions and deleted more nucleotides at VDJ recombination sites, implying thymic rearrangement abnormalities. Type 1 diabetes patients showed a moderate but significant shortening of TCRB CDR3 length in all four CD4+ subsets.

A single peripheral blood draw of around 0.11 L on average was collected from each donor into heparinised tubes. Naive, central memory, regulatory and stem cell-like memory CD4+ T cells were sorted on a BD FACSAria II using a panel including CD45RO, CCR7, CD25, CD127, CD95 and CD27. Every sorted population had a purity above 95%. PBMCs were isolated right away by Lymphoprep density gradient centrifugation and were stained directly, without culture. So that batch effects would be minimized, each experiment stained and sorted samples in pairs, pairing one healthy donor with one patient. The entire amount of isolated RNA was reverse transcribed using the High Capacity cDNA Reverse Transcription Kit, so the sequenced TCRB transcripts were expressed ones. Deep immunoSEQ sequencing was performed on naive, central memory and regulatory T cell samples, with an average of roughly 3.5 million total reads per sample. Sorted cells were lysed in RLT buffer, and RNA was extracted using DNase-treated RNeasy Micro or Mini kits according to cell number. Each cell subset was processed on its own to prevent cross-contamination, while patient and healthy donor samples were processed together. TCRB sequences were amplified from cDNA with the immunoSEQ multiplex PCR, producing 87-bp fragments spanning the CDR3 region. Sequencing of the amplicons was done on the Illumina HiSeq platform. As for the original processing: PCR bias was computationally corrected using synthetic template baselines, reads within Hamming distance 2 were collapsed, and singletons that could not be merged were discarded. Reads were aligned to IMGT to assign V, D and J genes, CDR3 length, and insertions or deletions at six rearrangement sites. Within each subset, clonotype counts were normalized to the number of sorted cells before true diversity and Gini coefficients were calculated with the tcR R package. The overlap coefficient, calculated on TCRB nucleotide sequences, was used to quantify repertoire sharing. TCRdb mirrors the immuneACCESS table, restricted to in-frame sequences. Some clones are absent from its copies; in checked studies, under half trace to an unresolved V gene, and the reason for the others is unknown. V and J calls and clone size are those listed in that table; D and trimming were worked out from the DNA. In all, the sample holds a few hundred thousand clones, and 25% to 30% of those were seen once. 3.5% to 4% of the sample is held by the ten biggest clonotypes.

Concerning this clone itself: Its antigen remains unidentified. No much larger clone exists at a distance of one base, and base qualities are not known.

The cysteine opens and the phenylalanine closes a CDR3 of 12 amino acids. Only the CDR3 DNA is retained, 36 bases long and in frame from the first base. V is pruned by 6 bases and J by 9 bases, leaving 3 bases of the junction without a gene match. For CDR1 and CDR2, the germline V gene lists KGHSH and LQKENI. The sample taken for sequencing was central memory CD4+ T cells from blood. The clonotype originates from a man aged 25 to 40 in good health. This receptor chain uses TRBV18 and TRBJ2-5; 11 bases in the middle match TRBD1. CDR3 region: CASSRDRGSQYF. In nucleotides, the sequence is TGTGCCAGCTCGCGGGACAGGGGGTCCCAGTACTTC.